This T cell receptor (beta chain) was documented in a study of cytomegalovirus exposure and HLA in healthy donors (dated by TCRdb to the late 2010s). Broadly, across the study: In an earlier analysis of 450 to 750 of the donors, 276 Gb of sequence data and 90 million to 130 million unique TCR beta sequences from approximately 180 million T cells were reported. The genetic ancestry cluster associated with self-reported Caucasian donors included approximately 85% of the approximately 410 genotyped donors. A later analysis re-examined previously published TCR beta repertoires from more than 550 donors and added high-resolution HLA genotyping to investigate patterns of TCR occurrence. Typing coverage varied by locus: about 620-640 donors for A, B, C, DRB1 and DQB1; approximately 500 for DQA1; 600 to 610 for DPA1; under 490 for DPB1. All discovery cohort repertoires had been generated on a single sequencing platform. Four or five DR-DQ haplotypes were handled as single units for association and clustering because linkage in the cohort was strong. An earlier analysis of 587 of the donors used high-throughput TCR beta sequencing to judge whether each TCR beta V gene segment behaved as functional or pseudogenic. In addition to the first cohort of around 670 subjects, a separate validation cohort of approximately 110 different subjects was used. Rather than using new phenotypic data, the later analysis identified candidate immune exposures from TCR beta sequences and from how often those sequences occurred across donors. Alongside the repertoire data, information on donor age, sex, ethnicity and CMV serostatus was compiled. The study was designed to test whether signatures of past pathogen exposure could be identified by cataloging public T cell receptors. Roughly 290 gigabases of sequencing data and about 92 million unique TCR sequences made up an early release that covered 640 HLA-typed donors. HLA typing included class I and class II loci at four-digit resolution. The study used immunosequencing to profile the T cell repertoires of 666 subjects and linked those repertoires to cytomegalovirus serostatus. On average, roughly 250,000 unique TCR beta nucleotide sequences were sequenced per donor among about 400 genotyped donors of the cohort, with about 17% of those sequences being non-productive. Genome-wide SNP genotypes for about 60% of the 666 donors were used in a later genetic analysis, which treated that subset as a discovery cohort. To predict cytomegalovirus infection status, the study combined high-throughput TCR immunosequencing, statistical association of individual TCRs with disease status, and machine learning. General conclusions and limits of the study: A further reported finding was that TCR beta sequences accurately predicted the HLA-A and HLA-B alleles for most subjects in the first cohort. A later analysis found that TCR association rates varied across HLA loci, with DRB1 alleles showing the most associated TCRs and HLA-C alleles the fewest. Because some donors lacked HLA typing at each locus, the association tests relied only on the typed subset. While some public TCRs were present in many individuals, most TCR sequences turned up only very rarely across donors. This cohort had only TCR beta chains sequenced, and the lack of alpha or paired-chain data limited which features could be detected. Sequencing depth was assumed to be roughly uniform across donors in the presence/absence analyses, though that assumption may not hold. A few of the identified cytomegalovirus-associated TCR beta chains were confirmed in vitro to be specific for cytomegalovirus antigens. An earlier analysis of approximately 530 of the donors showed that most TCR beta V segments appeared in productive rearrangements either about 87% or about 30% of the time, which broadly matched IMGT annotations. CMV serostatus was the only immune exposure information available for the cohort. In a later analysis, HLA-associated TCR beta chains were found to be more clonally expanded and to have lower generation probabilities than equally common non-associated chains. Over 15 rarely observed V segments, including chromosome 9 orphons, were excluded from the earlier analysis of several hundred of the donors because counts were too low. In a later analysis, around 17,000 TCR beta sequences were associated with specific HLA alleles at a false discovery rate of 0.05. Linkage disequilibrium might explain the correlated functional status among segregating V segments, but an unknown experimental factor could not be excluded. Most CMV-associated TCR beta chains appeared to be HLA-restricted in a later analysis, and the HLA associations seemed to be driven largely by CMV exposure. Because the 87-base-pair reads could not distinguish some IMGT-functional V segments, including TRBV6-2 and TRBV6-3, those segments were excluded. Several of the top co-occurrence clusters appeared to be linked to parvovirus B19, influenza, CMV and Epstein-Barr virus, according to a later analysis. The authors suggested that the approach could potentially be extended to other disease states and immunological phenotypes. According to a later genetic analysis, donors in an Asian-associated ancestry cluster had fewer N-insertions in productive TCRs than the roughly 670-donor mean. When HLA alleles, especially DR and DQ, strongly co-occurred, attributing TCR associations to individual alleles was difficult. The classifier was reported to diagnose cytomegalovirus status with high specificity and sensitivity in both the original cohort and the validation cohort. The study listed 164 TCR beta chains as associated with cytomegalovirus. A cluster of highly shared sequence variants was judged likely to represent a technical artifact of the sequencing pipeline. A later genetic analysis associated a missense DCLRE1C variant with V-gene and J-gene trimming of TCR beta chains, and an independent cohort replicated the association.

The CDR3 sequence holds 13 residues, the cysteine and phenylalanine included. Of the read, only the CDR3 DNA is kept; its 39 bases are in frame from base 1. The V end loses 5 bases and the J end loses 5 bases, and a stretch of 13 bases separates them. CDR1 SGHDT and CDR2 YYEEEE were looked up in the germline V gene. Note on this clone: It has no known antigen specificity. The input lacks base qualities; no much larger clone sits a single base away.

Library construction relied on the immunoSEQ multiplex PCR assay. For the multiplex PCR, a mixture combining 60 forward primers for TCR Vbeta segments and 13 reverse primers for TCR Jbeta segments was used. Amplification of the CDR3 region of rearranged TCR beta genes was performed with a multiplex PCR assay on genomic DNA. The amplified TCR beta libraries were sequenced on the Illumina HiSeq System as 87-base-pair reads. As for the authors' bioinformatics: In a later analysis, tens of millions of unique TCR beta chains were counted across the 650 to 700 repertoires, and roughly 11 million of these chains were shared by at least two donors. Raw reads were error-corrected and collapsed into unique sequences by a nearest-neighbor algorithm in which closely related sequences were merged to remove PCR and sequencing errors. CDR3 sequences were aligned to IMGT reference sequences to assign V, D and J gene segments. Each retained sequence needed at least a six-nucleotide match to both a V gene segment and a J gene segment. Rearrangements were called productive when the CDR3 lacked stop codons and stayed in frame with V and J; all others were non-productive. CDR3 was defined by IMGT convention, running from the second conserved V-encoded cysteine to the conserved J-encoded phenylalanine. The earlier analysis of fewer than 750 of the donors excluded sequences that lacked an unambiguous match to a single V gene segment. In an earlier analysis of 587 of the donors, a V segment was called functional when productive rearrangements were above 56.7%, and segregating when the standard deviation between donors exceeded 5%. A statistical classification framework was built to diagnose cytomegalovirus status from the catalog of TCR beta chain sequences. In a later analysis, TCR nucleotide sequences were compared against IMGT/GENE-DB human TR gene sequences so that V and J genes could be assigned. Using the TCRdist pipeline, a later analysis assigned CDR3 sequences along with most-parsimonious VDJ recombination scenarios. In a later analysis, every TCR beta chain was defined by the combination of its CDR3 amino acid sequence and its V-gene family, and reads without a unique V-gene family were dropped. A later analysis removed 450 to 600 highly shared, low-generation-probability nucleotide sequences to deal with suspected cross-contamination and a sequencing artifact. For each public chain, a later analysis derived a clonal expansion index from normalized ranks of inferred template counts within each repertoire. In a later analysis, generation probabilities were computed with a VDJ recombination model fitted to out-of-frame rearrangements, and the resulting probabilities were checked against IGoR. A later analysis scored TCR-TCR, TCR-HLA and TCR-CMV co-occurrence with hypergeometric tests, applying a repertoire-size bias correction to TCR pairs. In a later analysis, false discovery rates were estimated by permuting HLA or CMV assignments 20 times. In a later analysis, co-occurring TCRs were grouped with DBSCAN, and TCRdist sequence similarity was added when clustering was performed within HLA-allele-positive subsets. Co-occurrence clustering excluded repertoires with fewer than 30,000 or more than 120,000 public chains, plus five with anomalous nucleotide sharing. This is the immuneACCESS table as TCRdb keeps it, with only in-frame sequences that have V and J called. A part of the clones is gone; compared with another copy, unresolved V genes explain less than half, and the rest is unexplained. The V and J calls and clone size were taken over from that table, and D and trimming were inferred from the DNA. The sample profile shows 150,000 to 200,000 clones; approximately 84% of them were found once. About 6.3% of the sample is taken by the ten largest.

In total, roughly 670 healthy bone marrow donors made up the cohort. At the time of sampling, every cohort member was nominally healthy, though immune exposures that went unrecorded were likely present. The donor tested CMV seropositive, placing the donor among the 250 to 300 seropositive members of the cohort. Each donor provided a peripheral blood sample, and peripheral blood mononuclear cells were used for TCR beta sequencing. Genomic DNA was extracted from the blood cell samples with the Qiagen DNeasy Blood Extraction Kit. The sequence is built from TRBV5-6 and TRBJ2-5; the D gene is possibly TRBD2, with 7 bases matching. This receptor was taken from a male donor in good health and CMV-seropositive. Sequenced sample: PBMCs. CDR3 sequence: CASRPRGHETQYF. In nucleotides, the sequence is TGTGCCAGCAGGCCGCGGGGGCATGAGACCCAGTACTTC.